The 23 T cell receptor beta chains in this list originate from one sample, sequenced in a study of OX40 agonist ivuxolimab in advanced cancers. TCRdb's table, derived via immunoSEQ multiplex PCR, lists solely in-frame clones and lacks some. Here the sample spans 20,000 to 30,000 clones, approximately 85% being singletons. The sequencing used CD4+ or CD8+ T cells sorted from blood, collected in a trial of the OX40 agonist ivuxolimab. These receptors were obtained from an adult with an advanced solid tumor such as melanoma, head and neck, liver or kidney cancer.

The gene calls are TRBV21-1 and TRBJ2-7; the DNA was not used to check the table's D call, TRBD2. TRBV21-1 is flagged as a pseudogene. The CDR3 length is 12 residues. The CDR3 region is CASSRTGGEQYF. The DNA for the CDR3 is TGTGCCAGCAGCCGGACCGGGGGCGAGCAGTACTTC.

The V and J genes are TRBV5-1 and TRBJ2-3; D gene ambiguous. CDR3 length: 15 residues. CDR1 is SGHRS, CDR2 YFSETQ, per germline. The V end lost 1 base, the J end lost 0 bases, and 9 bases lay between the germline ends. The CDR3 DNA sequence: TGCGCCAGCAGCTTGTCCACTTCTAGCACAGATACGCAGTATTTT. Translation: CASSLSTSSTDTQYF.

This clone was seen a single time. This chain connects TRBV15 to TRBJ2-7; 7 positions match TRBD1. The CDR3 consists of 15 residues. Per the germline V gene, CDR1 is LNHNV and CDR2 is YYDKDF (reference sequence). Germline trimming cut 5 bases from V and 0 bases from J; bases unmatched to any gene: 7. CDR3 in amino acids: CATSGTQGNSYEQYF. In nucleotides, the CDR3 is TGTGCCACCAGCGGAACACAGGGGAACTCCTACGAGCAGTACTTC. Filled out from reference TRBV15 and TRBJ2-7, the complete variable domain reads DAMVIQNPRYQVTQFGKPVTLSCSQTLNHNVMYWYQQKSSQAPKLLFHYYDKDFNNEADTPDNFQSRRPNTSFCFLDIRSPGLGDTAMYLCATSGTQGNSYEQYFGPGTRLTVT.

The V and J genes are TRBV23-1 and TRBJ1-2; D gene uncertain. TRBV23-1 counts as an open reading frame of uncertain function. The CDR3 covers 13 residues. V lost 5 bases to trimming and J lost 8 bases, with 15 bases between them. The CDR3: CASSGSRWGGYTF. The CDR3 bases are TGCGCCAGCAGTGGAAGCAGATGGGGAGGCTACACCTTC.

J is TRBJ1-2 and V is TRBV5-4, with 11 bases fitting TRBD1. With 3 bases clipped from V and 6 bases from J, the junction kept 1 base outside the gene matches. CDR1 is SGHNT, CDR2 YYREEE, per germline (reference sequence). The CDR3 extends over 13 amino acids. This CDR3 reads CASSSGQGDGYTF. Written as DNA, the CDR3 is TGTGCCAGCAGCTCGGGACAGGGGGATGGCTACACCTTC.

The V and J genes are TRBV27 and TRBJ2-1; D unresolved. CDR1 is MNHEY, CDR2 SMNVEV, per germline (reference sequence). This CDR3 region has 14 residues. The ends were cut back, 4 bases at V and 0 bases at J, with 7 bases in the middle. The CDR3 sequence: CASSSMSSYNEQFF. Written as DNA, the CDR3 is TGTGCCAGCAGTTCGATGAGCTCCTACAATGAGCAGTTCTTC.

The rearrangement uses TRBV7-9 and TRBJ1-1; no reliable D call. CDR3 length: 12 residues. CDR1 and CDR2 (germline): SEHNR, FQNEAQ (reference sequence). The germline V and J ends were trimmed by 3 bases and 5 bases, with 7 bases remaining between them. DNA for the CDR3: TGTGCCAGCAGCTTGGGCGAGACTGAAGCTTTCTTT. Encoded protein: CASSLGETEAFF. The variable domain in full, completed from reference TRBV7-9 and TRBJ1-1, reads DTGVSQNPRHKITKRGQNVTFRCDPISEHNRLYWYRQTLGQGPEFLTYFQNEAQLEKSRLLSDRFSAERPKGSFSTLEIQRTEQGDSAMYLCASSLGETEAFFGQGTRLTVV.

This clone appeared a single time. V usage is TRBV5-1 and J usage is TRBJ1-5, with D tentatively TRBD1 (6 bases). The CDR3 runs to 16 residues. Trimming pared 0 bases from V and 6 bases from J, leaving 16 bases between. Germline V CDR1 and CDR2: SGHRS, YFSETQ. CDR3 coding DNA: TGCGCCAGCAGCTTGGAGGGCAGGGGTGGGGGTCAGCCCCAGCATTTT. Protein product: CASSLEGRGGGQPQHF. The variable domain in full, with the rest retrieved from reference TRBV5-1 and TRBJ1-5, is KAGVTQTPRYLIKTRGQQVTLSCSPISGHRSVSWYQQTPGQGLQFLFEYFSETQRNKGNFPGRFSGRQFSNSRSEMNVSTLELGDSALYLCASSLEGRGGGQPQHFGDGTRLSIL.

The CDR3: CASSDLLAGSNEQFF. The CDR3, as DNA: TGCGCCAGCAGTGATTTATTAGCGGGATCCAATGAGCAGTTCTTC. This rearrangement joins TRBV10-1 to TRBJ2-1, with 8 positions matching TRBD2. Germline loops: CDR1 WNHNN, CDR2 SYGVQD (reference sequence). The trim removed 3 bases at V and 6 bases at J, leaving 7 bases unmatched. This CDR3 has 15 amino acids.

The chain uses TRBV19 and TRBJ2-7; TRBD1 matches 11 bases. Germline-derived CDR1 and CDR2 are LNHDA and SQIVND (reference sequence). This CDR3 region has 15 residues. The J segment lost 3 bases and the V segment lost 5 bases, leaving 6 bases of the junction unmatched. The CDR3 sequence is CASSDRTGGSYEQYF. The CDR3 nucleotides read TGTGCCAGTAGTGACCGGACAGGGGGCAGCTACGAGCAGTACTTC.

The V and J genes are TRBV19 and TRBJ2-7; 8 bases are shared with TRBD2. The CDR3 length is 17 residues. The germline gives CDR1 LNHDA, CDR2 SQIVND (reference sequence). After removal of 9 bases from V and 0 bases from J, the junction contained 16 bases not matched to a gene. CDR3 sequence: CARRDPPASGYSYEQYF. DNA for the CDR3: TGTGCCAGGAGAGATCCTCCAGCTAGCGGGTACTCCTACGAGCAGTACTTC.

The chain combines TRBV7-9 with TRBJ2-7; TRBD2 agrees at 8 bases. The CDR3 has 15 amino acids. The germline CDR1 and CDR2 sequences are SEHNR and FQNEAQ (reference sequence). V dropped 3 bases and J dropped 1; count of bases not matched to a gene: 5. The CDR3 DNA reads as TGTGCCAGCAGCTTCGAAAGCGGGGGTTCCTACGAGCAGTACTTC. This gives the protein CASSFESGGSYEQYF.

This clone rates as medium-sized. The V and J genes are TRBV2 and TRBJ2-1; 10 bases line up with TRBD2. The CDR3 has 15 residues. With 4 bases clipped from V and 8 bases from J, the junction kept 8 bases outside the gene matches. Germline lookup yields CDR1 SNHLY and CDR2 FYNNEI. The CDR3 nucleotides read TGTGCCAGCAGTGTTTCCCCTAGCGGGGGAGATGAGCAGTTCTTC. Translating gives CASSVSPSGGDEQFF. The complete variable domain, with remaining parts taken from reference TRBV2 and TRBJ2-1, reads EPEVTQTPSHQVTQMGQEVILRCVPISNHLYFYWYRQILGQKVEFLVSFYNNEISEKSEIFDDQFSVERPDGSNFTLKIRSTKLEDSAMYFCASSVSPSGGDEQFFGPGTRLTVL.

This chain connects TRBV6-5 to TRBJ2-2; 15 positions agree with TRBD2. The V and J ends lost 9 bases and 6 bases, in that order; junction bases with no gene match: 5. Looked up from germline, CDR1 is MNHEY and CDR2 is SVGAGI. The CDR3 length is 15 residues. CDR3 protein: CASSGLAGGAGELFF. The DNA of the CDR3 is TGTGCCAGTAGTGGACTAGCGGGGGGGGCCGGGGAGCTGTTTTTT.

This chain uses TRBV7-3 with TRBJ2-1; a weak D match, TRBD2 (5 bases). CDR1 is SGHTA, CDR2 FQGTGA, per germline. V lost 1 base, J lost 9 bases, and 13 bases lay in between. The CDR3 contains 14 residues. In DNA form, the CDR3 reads TGTGCCAGCAGCTTAAACGGAGCTGGGAGTGAGCAGTTCTTC. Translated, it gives CASSLNGAGSEQFF.

In nucleotides, the CDR3 is TGTGCCAGCAGCTTTAGGCTAGCGGGGGTGAACACAGATACGCAGTATTTT. Residues: CASSFRLAGVNTDTQYF. The V gene is TRBV13, the J gene TRBJ2-3; 10 bases fit TRBD2. J gave up 2 bases and V 3 bases, and 8 bases lay outside the gene matches. CDR1 is PRHDT and CDR2 is FYEKMQ in the germline V gene (reference sequence). The CDR3 is 17 residues long.

CDR3 nucleotides: TGTGCCAGCAGTCGCGGACAGGAGGCCTACGAGCAGTACTTC. Protein product: CASSRGQEAYEQYF. The V gene is TRBV6-1, the J gene TRBJ2-7, with TRBD1 identical over 7 bases. CDR1 is MNHNS and CDR2 is SASEGT in the germline V gene. This CDR3 is 14 amino acids long. V lost 5 bases to trimming and J lost 2 bases; unmatched junction nucleotides: 6.

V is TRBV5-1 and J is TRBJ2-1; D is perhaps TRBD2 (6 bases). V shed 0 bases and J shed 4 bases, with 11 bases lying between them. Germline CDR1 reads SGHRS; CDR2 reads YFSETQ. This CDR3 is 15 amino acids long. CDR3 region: CASSLAGTLYNEQFF. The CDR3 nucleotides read TGCGCCAGCAGCTTGGCGGGGACTCTATACAATGAGCAGTTCTTC.

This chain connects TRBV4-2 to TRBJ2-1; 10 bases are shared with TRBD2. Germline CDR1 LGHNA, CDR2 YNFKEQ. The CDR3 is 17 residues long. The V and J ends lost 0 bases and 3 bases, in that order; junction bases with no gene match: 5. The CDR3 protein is CASSQELAGGLYNEQFF. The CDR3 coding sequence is TGTGCCAGCAGCCAAGAGTTAGCGGGAGGACTCTACAATGAGCAGTTCTTC.

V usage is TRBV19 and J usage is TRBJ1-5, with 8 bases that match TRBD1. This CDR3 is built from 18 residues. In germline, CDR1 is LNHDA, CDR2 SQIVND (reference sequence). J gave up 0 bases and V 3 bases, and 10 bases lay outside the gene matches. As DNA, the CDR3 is TGTGCCAGTAGTATTCTCGGACAGGGCAAATATAGCAATCAGCCCCAGCATTTT. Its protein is CASSILGQGKYSNQPQHF. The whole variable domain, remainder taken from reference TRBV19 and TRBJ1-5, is DGGITQSPKYLFRKEGQNVTLSCEQNLNHDAMYWYRQDPGQGLRLIYYSQIVNDFQKGDIAEGYSVSREKKESFPLTVTSAQKNPTAFYLCASSILGQGKYSNQPQHFGDGTRLSIL.

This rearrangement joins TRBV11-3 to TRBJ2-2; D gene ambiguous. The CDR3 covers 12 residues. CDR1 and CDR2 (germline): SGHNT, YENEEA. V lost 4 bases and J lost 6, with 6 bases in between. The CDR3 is CASSSQSGELFF. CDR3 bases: TGTGCCAGCAGCTCACAATCCGGGGAGCTGTTTTTT.

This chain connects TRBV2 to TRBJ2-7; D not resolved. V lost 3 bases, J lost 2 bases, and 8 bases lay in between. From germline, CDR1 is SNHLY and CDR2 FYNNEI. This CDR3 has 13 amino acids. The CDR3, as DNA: TGTGCCAGCAGTGAGCGGCTCGCCTACGAGCAGTACTTC. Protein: CASSERLAYEQYF.

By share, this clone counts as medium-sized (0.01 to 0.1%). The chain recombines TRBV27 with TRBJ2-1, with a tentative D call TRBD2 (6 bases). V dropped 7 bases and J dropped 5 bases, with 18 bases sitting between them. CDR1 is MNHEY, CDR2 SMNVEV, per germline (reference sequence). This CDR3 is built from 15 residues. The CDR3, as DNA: TGTGCCAGCACCCCCCGGAGGGGAGCCAACAATGAGCAGTTCTTC. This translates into CASTPRRGANNEQFF.